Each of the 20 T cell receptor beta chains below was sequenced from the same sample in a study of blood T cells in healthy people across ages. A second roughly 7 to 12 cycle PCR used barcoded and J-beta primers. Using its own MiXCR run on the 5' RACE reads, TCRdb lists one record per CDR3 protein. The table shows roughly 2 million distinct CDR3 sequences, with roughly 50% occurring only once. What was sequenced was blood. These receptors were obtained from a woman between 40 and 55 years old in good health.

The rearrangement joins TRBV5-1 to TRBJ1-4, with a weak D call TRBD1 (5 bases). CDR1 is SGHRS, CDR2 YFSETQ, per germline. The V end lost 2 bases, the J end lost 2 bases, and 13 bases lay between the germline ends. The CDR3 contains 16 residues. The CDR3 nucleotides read TGCGCCAGCAGCTTAACTCCCGGGGGTACTAATGAAAAACTGTTTTTT. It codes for CASSLTPGGTNEKLFF. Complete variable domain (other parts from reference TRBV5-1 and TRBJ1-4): KAGVTQTPRYLIKTRGQQVTLSCSPISGHRSVSWYQQTPGQGLQFLFEYFSETQRNKGNFPGRFSGRQFSNSRSEMNVSTLELGDSALYLCASSLTPGGTNEKLFFGSGTQLSVL.

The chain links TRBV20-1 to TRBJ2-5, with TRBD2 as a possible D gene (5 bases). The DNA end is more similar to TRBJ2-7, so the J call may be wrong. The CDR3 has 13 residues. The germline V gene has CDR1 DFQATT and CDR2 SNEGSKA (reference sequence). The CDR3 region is CSATGLGTYEQYF. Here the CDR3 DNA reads TGCAGTGCGACCGGACTGGGTACCTACGAGCAGTACTTC.

In DNA, the CDR3 is TGTGCCACCAGCAGAGCAGGGTCGGATGGCTACACCTTC. Translated: CATSRAGSDGYTF. V is TRBV15 and J is TRBJ1-2, with a weak D call TRBD1 (5 bases). The CDR3 sequence is 13 residues long. V dropped 1 base and J dropped 6 bases, with 9 bases sitting between them. Looked up from germline, CDR1 is LNHNV and CDR2 is YYDKDF (reference sequence).

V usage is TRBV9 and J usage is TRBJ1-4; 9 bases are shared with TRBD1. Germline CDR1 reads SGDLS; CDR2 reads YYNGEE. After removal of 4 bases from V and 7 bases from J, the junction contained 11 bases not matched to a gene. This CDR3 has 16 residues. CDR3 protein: CASSLSTGTGPEKLFF. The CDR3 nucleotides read TGTGCCAGCAGCCTTTCAACCGGGACAGGGCCTGAAAAACTGTTTTTT.

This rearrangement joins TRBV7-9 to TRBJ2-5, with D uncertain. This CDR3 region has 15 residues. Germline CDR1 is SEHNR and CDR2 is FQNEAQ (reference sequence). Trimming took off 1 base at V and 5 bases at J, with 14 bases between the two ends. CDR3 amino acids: CASSLVEQLSETQYF. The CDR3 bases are TGTGCCAGCAGCTTAGTTGAACAGCTTTCCGAGACCCAGTACTTC.

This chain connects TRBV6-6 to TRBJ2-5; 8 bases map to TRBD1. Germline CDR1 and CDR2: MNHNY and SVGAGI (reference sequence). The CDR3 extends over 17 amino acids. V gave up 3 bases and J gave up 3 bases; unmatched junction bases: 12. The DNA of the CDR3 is TGTGCCAGCAGTTATAGAAGGGGGCAGGGGGCAGAAGAGACCCAGTACTTC. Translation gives CASSYRRGQGAEETQYF.

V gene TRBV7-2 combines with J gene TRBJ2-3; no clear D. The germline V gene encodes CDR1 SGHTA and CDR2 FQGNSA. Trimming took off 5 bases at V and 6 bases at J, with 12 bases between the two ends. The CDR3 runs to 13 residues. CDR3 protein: CASSRGSRDTQYF. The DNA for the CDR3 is TGTGCCAGCAGCAGAGGATCTAGGGATACGCAGTATTTT.

CDR3: CASHRGRSSPDGYTF. CDR3 coding DNA: TGTGCCAGCCACAGAGGGAGGAGCTCGCCCGATGGCTACACCTTC. V is TRBV3-1 and J is TRBJ1-2; D gene ambiguous. CDR1 LGHDT and CDR2 YNNKEL come from the germline V gene (reference sequence). This CDR3 is built from 15 residues. Trimming cost V 8 bases and J 6 bases, with 22 bases left between them.

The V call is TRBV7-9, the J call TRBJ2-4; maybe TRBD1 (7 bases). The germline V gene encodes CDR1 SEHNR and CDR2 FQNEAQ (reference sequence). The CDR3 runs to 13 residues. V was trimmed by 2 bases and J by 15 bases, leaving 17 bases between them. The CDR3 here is CASSLNTGEVRYF. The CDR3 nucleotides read TGTGCCAGCAGCTTAAATACAGGGGAGGTTCGGTACTTC.

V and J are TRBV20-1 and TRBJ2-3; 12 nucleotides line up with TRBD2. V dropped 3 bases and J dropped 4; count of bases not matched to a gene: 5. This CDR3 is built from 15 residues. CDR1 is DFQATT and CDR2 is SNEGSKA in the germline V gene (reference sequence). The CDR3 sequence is CSARKTSGGSDTQYF. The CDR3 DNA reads TGCAGTGCTAGGAAGACTAGCGGGGGTTCAGATACGCAGTATTTT.

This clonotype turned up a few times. The chain's CDR3 is CATSRDRGFSQPQHF. CDR3 DNA: TGTGCCACCAGCAGAGATCGCGGGTTTTCGCAGCCCCAGCATTTT. The rearrangement uses TRBV15 and TRBJ1-5; no clear D gene. V was trimmed by 0 bases and J by 7 bases, leaving 13 bases between them. CDR3 length: 15 residues. Per the germline V gene, CDR1 is LNHNV and CDR2 is YYDKDF (reference sequence).

The CDR3 DNA reads as TGTGCCAGCAGCTTATCCCGACAGGGTGGGGAAGAGACCCAGTACTTC. Its translation is CASSLSRQGGEETQYF. The chain joins TRBV7-9 to TRBJ2-5; 7 bases agree with TRBD1. With 2 bases clipped from V and 3 bases from J, the junction kept 9 bases outside the gene matches. The CDR3 is made up of 16 amino acids. Germline V gene sequence: CDR1 SEHNR, CDR2 FQNEAQ (reference sequence).

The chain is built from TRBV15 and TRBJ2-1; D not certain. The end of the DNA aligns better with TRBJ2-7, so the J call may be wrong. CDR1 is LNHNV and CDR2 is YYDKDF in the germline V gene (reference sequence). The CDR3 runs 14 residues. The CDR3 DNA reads TGTGCCACCAGCAAGGGTGATCCTTACAATGAGCAGTACTTC. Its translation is CATSKGDPYNEQYF.

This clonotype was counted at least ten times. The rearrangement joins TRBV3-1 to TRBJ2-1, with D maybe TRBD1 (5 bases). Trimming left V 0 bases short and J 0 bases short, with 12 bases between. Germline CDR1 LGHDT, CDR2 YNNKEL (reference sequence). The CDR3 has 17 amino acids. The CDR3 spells CASSQDVGPSSYNEQFF. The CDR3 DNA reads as TGTGCCAGCAGCCAAGACGTGGGGCCAAGCTCCTACAATGAGCAGTTCTTC.

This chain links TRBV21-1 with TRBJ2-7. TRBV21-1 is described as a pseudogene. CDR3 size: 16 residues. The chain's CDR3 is CASSKETRSSPYEQYF. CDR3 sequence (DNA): TGTGCCAGCAGCAAAGAAACCAGGTCATCTCCCTACGAGCAGTACTTC.

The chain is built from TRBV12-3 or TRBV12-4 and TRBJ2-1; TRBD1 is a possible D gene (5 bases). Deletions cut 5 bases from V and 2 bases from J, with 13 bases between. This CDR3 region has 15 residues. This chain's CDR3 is CASSETGFAYNEQFF. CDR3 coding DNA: TGTGCCAGCAGTGAAACAGGTTTTGCCTACAATGAGCAGTTCTTC.

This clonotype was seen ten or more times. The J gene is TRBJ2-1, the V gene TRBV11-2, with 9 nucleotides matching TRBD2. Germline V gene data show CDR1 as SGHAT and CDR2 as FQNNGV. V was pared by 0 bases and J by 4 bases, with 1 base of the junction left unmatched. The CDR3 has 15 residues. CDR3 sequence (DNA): TGTGCCAGCAGCTTAGAAGCGGGGGGATACAATGAGCAGTTCTTC. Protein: CASSLEAGGYNEQFF.

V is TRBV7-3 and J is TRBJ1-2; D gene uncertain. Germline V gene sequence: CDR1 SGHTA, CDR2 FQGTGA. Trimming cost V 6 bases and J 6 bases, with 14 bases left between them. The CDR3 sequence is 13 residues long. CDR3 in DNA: TGTGCCAGCAGGTTTCCGGTGGATGATGGCTACACCTTC. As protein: CASRFPVDDGYTF.

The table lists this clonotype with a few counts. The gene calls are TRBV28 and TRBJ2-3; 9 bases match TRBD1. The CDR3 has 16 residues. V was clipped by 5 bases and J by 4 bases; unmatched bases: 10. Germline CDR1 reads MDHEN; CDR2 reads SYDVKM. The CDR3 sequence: CASSGATGGIADTQYF. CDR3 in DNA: TGTGCCAGCAGTGGGGCGACAGGGGGGATCGCAGATACGCAGTATTTT. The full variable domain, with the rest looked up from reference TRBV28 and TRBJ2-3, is DVKVTQSSRYLVKRTGEKVFLECVQDMDHENMFWYRQDPGLGLRLIYFSYDVKMKEKGDIPEGYSVSREKKERFSLILESASTNQTSMYLCASSGATGGIADTQYFGPGTRLTVL.

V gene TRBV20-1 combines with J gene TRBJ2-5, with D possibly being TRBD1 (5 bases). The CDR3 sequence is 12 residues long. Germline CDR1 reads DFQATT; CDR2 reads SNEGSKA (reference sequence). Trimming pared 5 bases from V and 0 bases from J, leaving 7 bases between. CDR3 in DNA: TGCAGTGCTCCGACAGACCAAGAGACCCAGTACTTC. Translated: CSAPTDQETQYF.